This T cell receptor (beta chain) was retrieved from a study of tumor-infiltrating lymphocytes in localized non-small cell lung cancer. About the research overall: The cohort mixed smokers and never-smokers, several histologies, and some post-neoadjuvant-chemotherapy samples. Each patient gave resected tumor and non-adjacent uninvolved lung tissue.

Sequencing used immunoSEQ multiplex PCR; TCRdb keeps in-frame clones, though not all of them. The data show approximately 10,000 clones, around 62% seen once. In regard to this clone: Antigen specificity is unknown.

V was cut by 1 base and J by 3 bases, with 3 bases left in between. Germline V gives CDR1 SGHAT, CDR2 FQNNGV. This CDR3 spans 12 amino acids. Study-level points and caveats: Technical variation could not be separated from intratumor heterogeneity here. IM1 and IM2 tumors showed no difference in T-cell fraction.

This chain connects TRBV11-2 to TRBJ1-1; D is undetermined. The sample consisted of uninvolved lung tissue not adjacent to the tumor. This receptor was obtained from a human donor with non-small cell lung cancer. The CDR3 DNA reads TGTGCCAGCAGCTTAGTGGACACTGAAGCTTTCTTT. This codes for CASSLVDTEAFF.